This T cell receptor beta chain came from a study of T-cell memory formation after mild COVID-19. About this clonotype itself: Its antigen is still unknown.

V shed 0 bases and J shed 9 bases, with 5 bases lying between them. Per the germline V gene, CDR1 is MNHEY and CDR2 is SMNVEV (reference sequence). The CDR3 is 12 residues long. The study, taken as a whole, reports: Most CD4+ clones that shrank were in CM and EM, while CD8+ ones turned up in EMRA. Later expanders leaned toward CD4+, whereas clones contracting from day 15 to 85 were balanced CD4/CD8.

5'RACE primed at constant segments yielded TCR alpha and TCR beta cDNA libraries bearing sample barcodes and UMIs. TCRdb ran MiXCR on the 5' RACE reads and lists one entry per CDR3 protein. The sample records roughly 300,000 distinct CDR3 sequences, around 8% being singletons. The origin of this receptor is a man aged 18 to 29 who had mild COVID-19 (a few samples of this study predate the infection). Cell type and time point are not known. The V and J genes are TRBV27 and TRBJ2-2; no definite D call. Material: PBMCs or a T cell subset sorted from them (not recorded which). In DNA form, the CDR3 reads TGTGCCAGCAGTTTATCGGGAAGGGAGCTGTTTTTT. Translating it yields CASSLSGRELFF.